The TCR beta chain under discussion was sequenced for a study of blood T cell repertoires in COVID-19. Authors' analysis steps: Nucleated cell number was recorded as an estimate derived from reference gene primer amplification. The protocol was immunoSEQ multiplex PCR, while the TCRdb copy is restricted to in-frame clones and leaves out a portion. V and J calls and clone size are as listed in that table; D and trimming were resolved from the DNA. The table lists around 380,000 clones, about 87% of them singletons. Which cohort a participant joined came from the clinical history participants gave. Recovered participants had two consecutive negative NP/OP PCR tests, healthcare professional clearance, or symptom resolution. This clone has a single count. The germline V gene has CDR1 LNHNV and CDR2 YYDKDF (reference sequence). V was clipped by 0 bases and J by 1 base, with 7 bases between them. This CDR3 is 14 amino acids long.

Sequencing was done on a sample of PBMCs or T cells enriched from blood (not recorded which). The sequence derives from a man aged 30 to 39 who had recovered from COVID-19. The rearrangement links TRBV15 to TRBJ2-7; D gene uncertain. The CDR3 here is CATSRDKLSYEQYF. As DNA, the CDR3 is TGTGCCACCAGCAGAGATAAGCTTTCCTACGAGCAGTACTTC.